This T cell receptor (beta chain) was recovered during a study of control samples from healthy donors and cancer patients. The CDR3 consists of 12 residues. CDR1 and CDR2 (germline): SEHNR, FQNEAQ (reference sequence). Trimming took off 5 bases at V and 2 bases at J, with 6 bases between the two ends. Profiled with immunoSEQ multiplex PCR; TCRdb holds only in-frame clones, not every one. Of roughly 100,000 clones in the sample, more than 90% were seen once. This chain connects TRBV7-9 to TRBJ1-2; D call uncertain. This clonotype was obtained from a human donor in good health. The donor label of this sample is uncertain. The specimen sequenced was blood. The CDR3 reads CASSTANYGYTF. The CDR3 coding sequence is TGTGCCAGCAGCACCGCCAACTATGGCTACACCTTC.